Each of the 12 T cell receptor beta chains below was sequenced from the same sample in a study of cytomegalovirus exposure and HLA in healthy donors. Generated by immunoSEQ multiplex PCR, the TCRdb table keeps only in-frame clones and is missing some. The sample lists approximately 150,000 clones; more than 75% were seen once. Sequencing was performed on PBMCs. These receptors were taken from a woman aged 25 to 39 in good health and CMV-seronegative.

The chain is built from TRBV27 and TRBJ2-7, with 9 bases identical to TRBD2. This CDR3 contains 15 residues. Trimming took 4 bases from V and 2 from J; bases not matched to a gene: 6. The germline gives CDR1 MNHEY, CDR2 SMNVEV (reference sequence). CDR3 DNA: TGTGCCAGCAGTTACAGCGGGGGGCAAACCTACGAGCAGTACTTC. Protein product: CASSYSGGQTYEQYF.

This chain links TRBV19 with TRBJ1-2; 9 bases match TRBD1. Germline CDR1 is LNHDA and CDR2 is SQIVND (reference sequence). The CDR3 runs to 14 residues. J lost 3 bases, V lost 4 bases, and 3 bases had no gene match. Here the CDR3 DNA reads TGTGCCAGTAGTAGAACAGGGGGCGACTATGGCTACACCTTC. It translates to CASSRTGGDYGYTF.

The V and J genes are TRBV5-6 and TRBJ2-1; 9 bases are a match to TRBD1. The CDR3 sequence is 15 residues long. CDR1 SGHDT and CDR2 YYEEEE come from the germline V gene. The ends lost 4 bases at V and 7 bases at J; junction bases unmatched: 9. CDR3: CASSLQGQGKNEQFF. DNA for the CDR3: TGTGCCAGCAGCCTTCAGGGACAGGGCAAGAATGAGCAGTTCTTC. Full variable domain (rest looked up from reference TRBV5-6 and TRBJ2-1): DAGVTQSPTHLIKTRGQQVTLRCSPKSGHDTVSWYQQALGQGPQFIFQYYEEEERQRGNFPDRFSGHQFPNYSSELNVNALLLGDSALYLCASSLQGQGKNEQFFGPGTRLTVL.

This chain uses TRBV7-9 with TRBJ2-7; a possible D gene is TRBD1 (5 bases). V dropped 1 base and J dropped 4 bases, with 11 bases sitting between them. CDR3 size: 14 residues. Germline V lookup: CDR1 SEHNR, CDR2 FQNEAQ (reference sequence). In nucleotides, the CDR3 is TGTGCCAGCAGCTTAGGGGGCTCCGGGTACGAGCAGTACTTC. Amino acid sequence: CASSLGGSGYEQYF. Supplemented by reference TRBV7-9 and TRBJ2-7, the full variable domain reads DTGVSQNPRHKITKRGQNVTFRCDPISEHNRLYWYRQTLGQGPEFLTYFQNEAQLEKSRLLSDRFSAERPKGSFSTLEIQRTEQGDSAMYLCASSLGGSGYEQYFGPGTRLTVT.

This chain uses TRBV15 with TRBJ2-5; 9 bases line up with TRBD2. J was trimmed by 2 bases and V by 8 bases; bases with no gene match: 9. The CDR3 loop spans 15 amino acids. The V gene's germline CDR1 is LNHNV and CDR2 YYDKDF (reference sequence). For the CDR3, the DNA is TGTGCCACCGGGGCGGGGGGGACCTTACAAGAGACCCAGTACTTC. Translation: CATGAGGTLQETQYF.

The chain employs TRBV5-1 and TRBJ2-3; 11 bases align to TRBD2. There are 15 residues in the CDR3. Trimming cost V 2 bases and J 4 bases; bases outside gene matches: 3. Germline CDR1 and CDR2: SGHRS and YFSETQ. The CDR3 reads CASSLTSGGSDTQYF. CDR3 sequence (DNA): TGCGCCAGCAGCTTAACTAGCGGGGGTTCAGATACGCAGTATTTT.

The V call is TRBV11-2, the J call TRBJ1-5, with 8 positions matching TRBD1. The V and J ends lost 5 bases and 5 bases, in that order; junction bases with no gene match: 11. Germline CDR1 SGHAT, CDR2 FQNNGV. The CDR3 is made up of 16 amino acids. The CDR3 region is CASSPGQGRGDQPQHF. Written as DNA, the CDR3 is TGTGCCAGCAGCCCCGGACAGGGAAGGGGGGATCAGCCCCAGCATTTT.

This chain joins TRBV30 and TRBJ2-5; unclear D gene. CDR1 is GTSNPN, CDR2 SVGIG, per germline (reference sequence). Trimming took 3 bases from V and 4 from J, leaving 6 bases between them. CDR3 length equals 11 residues. The DNA of the CDR3 is TGTGCCTGGAGCTGGAGAGAGACCCAGTACTTC. Translating it yields CAWSWRETQYF.

The chain carries TRBV4-3 and TRBJ2-7; 8 bases align to TRBD1. This CDR3 comprises 13 residues. V shed 1 base, J shed 6 bases, and the junction held 2 bases outside the gene matches. Germline V gene data show CDR1 as LGHNA and CDR2 as YSLEER. CDR3 region: CASSQATGAEQYF. Here the CDR3 DNA reads TGCGCCAGCAGCCAAGCGACAGGGGCCGAGCAGTACTTC.

The chain joins TRBV2 to TRBJ2-2; D might be TRBD2 (5 bases). Looked up from germline, CDR1 is SNHLY and CDR2 is FYNNEI. The V and J ends lost 7 bases and 4 bases respectively, with 16 bases between them. This CDR3 region has 15 residues. The CDR3 region is CASKPSILGTGELFF. CDR3 nucleotides: TGTGCCAGCAAGCCTTCCATACTAGGCACCGGGGAGCTGTTTTTT.

The chain employs TRBV6-6 and TRBJ2-6, with 7 bases matching TRBD2. Germline CDR1 and CDR2: MNHNY and SVGAGI (reference sequence). This CDR3 is 15 amino acids long. V shed 5 bases, J shed 0 bases, and the junction held 1 base outside the gene matches. The CDR3 spells CASSTGGSGANVLTF. The CDR3 DNA reads as TGTGCCAGCAGTACGGGGGGCTCTGGGGCCAACGTCCTGACTTTC.

The chain joins TRBV7-9 to TRBJ1-2, with TRBD1 matching 9 bases. Trimming removed 1 base from V and 8 bases from J; junction bases left unmatched: 8. This CDR3 spans 15 amino acids. Per germline, CDR1 SEHNR and CDR2 FQNEAQ (reference sequence). The CDR3, as DNA: TGTGCCAGCAGCTTAGAAGCACAGGGGGCGGGAGGCTACACCTTC. Its protein product is CASSLEAQGAGGYTF.